The 6 T cell receptor beta chains below were found in one sample sequenced in a study of T cells in Graves' hyperthyroidism and ophthalmopathy. Amplification yielded TCR beta CDR3 regions, with RNA transcripts as the source. The TCR CDR3 first-round RT-PCR relied on the HTBI primer set. MiXCR, applied by TCRdb to the multiplex PCR reads, yields one record per CDR3 protein. The table includes 700,000 to 850,000 distinct CDR3 sequences, under 45% detected once. What was sequenced was blood. These receptors were collected from a middle-aged woman with Graves' hyperthyroidism.

Many counts were recorded for this clonotype. The chain carries TRBV2 and TRBJ1-5, with D possibly being TRBD1 (6 bases). V shed 7 bases and J shed 0 bases, with 13 bases lying between them. The CDR3 sequence is 15 residues long. CDR1 SNHLY and CDR2 FYNNEI come from the germline V gene. The CDR3 sequence: CASIRPDSSNQPQHF. The CDR3 region has the DNA TGTGCCAGCATTAGGCCGGACAGTAGCAATCAGCCCCAGCATTTT.

This clonotype was counted ten times or more. This may be a read error, as it is one base from a much larger clone. This CDR3 is CASGGQGAGGYTF. As DNA, the CDR3 is TGTGCCAGTGGTGGACAGGGGGCAGGTGGCTACACCTTC. The chain recombines TRBV19 with TRBJ1-2; TRBD1 matches at 11 bases. Trimming cost V 8 bases and J 7 bases; bases outside gene matches: 6. CDR1 is LNHDA and CDR2 is SQIVND in the germline V gene (reference sequence). This CDR3 has 13 residues.

V is TRBV19 and J is TRBJ2-5; TRBD2 is a possible D gene (5 bases). Germline V gives CDR1 LNHDA, CDR2 SQIVND (reference sequence). This CDR3 is 15 amino acids long. Trimming took 6 bases from V and 5 from J, leaving 19 bases between them. CDR3 nucleotide sequence: TGTGCCAGTAGCCATAGGACTTTCCTCGGGGAGACCCAGTACTTC. Encoded protein: CASSHRTFLGETQYF.

This clonotype was seen many times. V gene TRBV19 combines with J gene TRBJ2-7; a possible D gene is TRBD1 (8 bases). V lost 5 bases, J lost 7 bases, and 18 bases lay in between. The germline gives CDR1 LNHDA, CDR2 SQIVND (reference sequence). The CDR3 runs 14 residues. The chain's CDR3 is CASSAGDRSREQYF. CDR3 coding DNA: TGTGCCAGTAGTGCGGGGGACAGGTCGCGAGAGCAGTACTTC.

This chain joins TRBV19 and TRBJ1-1, with unresolved D. Trimming pared 4 bases from V and 3 bases from J, leaving 3 bases between. The germline gives CDR1 LNHDA, CDR2 SQIVND (reference sequence). This CDR3 contains 11 residues. CDR3 DNA sequence: TGTGCCAGTAGTAGACACACTGAAGCTTTCTTT. This codes for CASSRHTEAFF.

In the case of this clonotype: A read error may be the cause here, since a much bigger clone is one base away. This chain connects TRBV10-2 to TRBJ1-1; D is possibly TRBD1 (6 bases). CDR1 and CDR2 from the germline V gene are WSHSY and SAAADI. This CDR3 has 14 residues. CDR3 sequence: CASSARGRGTEAFF. The CDR3 DNA reads as TGTGCCAGCAGCGCCAGGGGACGGGGCACTGAAGCTTTCTTT.